This TCR beta chain was documented in a study of regulatory T cells in long-lasting Graves disease (dated by TCRdb to the early 2020s). In the study overall: Persistent Graves' disease meant more than 5 years of antithyroid drug treatment with TSH receptor autoantibodies that stayed positive. A total of roughly 35 samples underwent TCR sequencing, from 13 patients with persistent Graves' disease and some 20 patients with newly diagnosed Graves' disease. Antithyroid drugs had been taken for about 9.7 years on average by persistent Graves' disease patients in the clinical cohort. The study was registered as a clinical trial and conducted in China. Patients with persistent Graves' disease were compared with patients with newly diagnosed Graves' disease using TCR sequencing and RNA sequencing of peripheral blood. Study-wide conclusions, independent of this receptor: Sequencing and analysis were limited to the TCR beta chain. As a limitation, the authors acknowledged that the small sample size may reduce accuracy. Patients with persistent disease shared more public clonotypes (around 3,000) than newly diagnosed patients did (approximately 970). Compared with newly diagnosed patients, patients with persistent Graves' disease had lower TCR Shannon entropy and fewer highly expanded clones, which suggests clonal expansion. The study examined only peripheral blood because the primary lesion, thyroid tissue, could not be accessed.

This clonotype showed up just a few times. Its binding antigen is unknown. Base qualities are not recorded, but no much larger clone differs from it by a single base. What the time point label conveys for this sample: persistent/refractory GD, antithyroid drugs over 5 years with positive TRAb. For both TCR sequencing and RNA sequencing, RNA was extracted from PBMCs in TRIzol. The diagnosis of Graves' disease followed American Thyroid Association guidelines. Recruitment of patients was carried out at an endocrinology department in Xi'an, China. From each patient, around 8.3 milliliters of peripheral blood was collected into an EDTA anticoagulant tube. Ficoll Paque Plus density gradient separation was used to isolate PBMCs, and no additional T cell sorting was done. An Agilent 2100 Bioanalyzer and agarose gel were used to check RNA quality, while a NanoDrop 2000 measured RNA concentration. Library preparation used multiplex PCR. Sequencing was performed on an Illumina HiSeq 4000. To build TCR beta libraries, CDR3 regions were amplified by Arm-PCR using iRepertoire HTBI primers. Before sequencing, the PCR products underwent gel purification. As for the authors' bioinformatics: Across samples, approximately 68 TRBV and 12 to 15 TRBJ segments were identified and used for gene usage analysis of CDR3 amino acid clonotypes. COPE and FqMerger were used to merge the filtered high-quality paired reads into contigs. BLAST was used to align contigs to IMGT TRBV, TRBD and TRBJ reference genes, with CDR3 defined following IMGT. Clonotypes above 0.1% frequency were classified as highly expanded clones. Repertoire diversity was measured by Shannon entropy, and V-J evenness by the Gini coefficient. Public clonotypes were defined as clonotypes shared by more than one individual. The public reads were run again by TCRdb, first through fastp at Q25 and then through MiXCR, and only productive beta chains were kept. Rows merge per CDR3 protein into single entries with the most common DNA and genes. These V and J calls derive from TCRdb rather than the authors' analysis. The sample table holds roughly 300,000 distinct CDR3 sequences, of which 15% to 20% were seen once. 29% of the sample is in the top ten clones.

This clonotype was obtained from a female donor with Graves disease. The material was peripheral blood mononuclear cells (PBMCs), obtained when the disease was refractory, from a patient treated with antithyroid drugs.

The nucleotide sequence reads as follows: TGCAGCTGTGCAGGTCTGAACACTGAAGCTTTCTTT. This encodes CSCAGLNTEAFF. The rearranged chain carries TRBV29-1 and TRBJ1-1; no D segment can be confidently identified. The CDR1 and CDR2 encoded by the germline V gene are SQVTM and ANQGSEA. From its cysteine to its phenylalanine, the CDR3 spans 12 amino acids. The read is trimmed to its CDR3 DNA, 36 bases read in frame from base 1. V is cut by 8 bases and J by 0 bases, and the space between the germline ends is 10 bases.